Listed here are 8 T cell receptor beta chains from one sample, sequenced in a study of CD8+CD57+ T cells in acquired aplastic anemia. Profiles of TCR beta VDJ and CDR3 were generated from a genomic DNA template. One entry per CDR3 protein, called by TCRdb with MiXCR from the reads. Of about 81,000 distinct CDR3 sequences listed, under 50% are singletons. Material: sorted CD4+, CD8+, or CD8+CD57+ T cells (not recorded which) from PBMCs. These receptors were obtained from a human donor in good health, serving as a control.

The CDR3 DNA reads as TGCAGTGCTAGCGGCCTAGCGGTCACAGATACGCAGTATTTT. Encoded protein: CSASGLAVTDTQYF. V is TRBV20-1 and J is TRBJ2-3, with 7 bases identical to TRBD2. The CDR3 is made up of 14 amino acids. In germline, CDR1 is DFQATT, CDR2 SNEGSKA (reference sequence). The J segment lost 2 bases and the V segment lost 3 bases, leaving 5 bases of the junction unmatched.

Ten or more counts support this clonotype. The CDR3 sequence is CSVVYQGLAFF. Here the CDR3 DNA reads TGCAGCGTTGTATATCAGGGACTAGCTTTCTTT. The chain is built from TRBV29-1 and TRBJ1-1; tentative D call: TRBD1 (5 bases). Germline V gives CDR1 SQVTM, CDR2 ANQGSEA. V was cut by 4 bases and J by 10 bases, with 13 bases left in between. There are 11 residues in the CDR3.

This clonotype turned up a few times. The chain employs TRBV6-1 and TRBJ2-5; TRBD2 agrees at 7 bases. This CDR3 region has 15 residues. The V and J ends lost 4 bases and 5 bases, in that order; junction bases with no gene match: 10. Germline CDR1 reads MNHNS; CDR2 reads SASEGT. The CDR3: CASSGEGLGEETQYF. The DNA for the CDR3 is TGTGCCAGCAGTGGGGAGGGACTGGGGGAGGAGACCCAGTACTTC.

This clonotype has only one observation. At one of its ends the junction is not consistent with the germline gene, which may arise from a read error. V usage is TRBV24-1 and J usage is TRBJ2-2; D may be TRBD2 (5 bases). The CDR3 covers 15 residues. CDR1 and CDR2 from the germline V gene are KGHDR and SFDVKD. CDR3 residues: CATSPPAANTGELSF. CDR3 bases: TGTGCCACCAGTCCACCGGCCGCGAACACCGGGGAGCTGTCTTTT.

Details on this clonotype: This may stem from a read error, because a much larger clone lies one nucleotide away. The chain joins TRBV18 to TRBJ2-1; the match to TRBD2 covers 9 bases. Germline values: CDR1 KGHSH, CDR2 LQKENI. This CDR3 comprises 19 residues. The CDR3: CASSPGERGEISVYNEQSF. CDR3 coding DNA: TGTGCCAGCTCACCTGGGGAGCGGGGGGAAATCAGTGTGTACAATGAGCAGTCCTTC.

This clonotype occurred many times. This CDR3 is CASSYSFKLGYTF. The CDR3 DNA reads TGTGCCAGCAGTTACTCCTTTAAATTAGGCTACACCTTC. V is TRBV6-6 and J is TRBJ1-2, with no clear D. CDR1 is MNHNY and CDR2 is SVGAGI in the germline V gene (reference sequence). The CDR3 is made up of 13 amino acids. The V gene lost 0 bases and the J gene lost 8 bases, with 10 bases spanning the gap.

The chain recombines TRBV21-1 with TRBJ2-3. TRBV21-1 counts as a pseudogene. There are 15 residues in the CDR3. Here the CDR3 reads CASSSWRSSTDTQYF. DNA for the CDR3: TGTGCCAGCAGCTCTTGGAGATCTAGCACAGATACGCAGTATTTT.

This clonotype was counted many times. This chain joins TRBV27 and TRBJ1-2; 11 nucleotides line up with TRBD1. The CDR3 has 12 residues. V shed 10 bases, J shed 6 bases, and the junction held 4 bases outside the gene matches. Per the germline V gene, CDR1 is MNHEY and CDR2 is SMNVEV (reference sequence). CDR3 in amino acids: CAIWTGGNGYTF. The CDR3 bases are TGTGCCATCTGGACAGGGGGCAATGGCTACACCTTC.